This T cell receptor beta chain was sequenced in a study of T cell responses to AZD1222 COVID-19 vaccine. Trimming stripped 0 bases from V and 0 bases from J, with 13 bases between. This CDR3 region has 17 residues. Germline CDR1 is SGDLS and CDR2 is YYNGEE. Repertoires were generated with immunoSEQ multiplex PCR, while TCRdb's copy carries only in-frame clones and drops some. The sample holds around 130,000 clones, approximately 92% seen once. The receptor was derived from an adult who received the MenACWY meningococcal vaccine as a control. The material was peripheral blood, obtained 28 days after the second dose of the MenACWY control vaccine. The V and J genes are TRBV9 and TRBJ1-3; D is uncertain. CDR3 loop: CASSVAGSLASGNTIYF. For the CDR3, the DNA is TGTGCCAGCAGCGTAGCGGGATCCCTCGCCTCTGGAAACACCATATATTTT.